There are a few counts of the clone carrying this T cell receptor (beta chain). These data originate in a study of control samples from healthy donors and cancer patients. This CDR3 has 13 amino acids. Germline loops: CDR1 SGHTA, CDR2 FQGNSA. Trimming removed 4 bases at V and 6 bases at J, with 11 bases between. The repertoire was sequenced with immunoSEQ multiplex PCR; TCRdb's copy has only in-frame clones and lacks some. The sample shows about 95,000 clones, just under 85% of them seen only once. The chain couples TRBV7-2 to TRBJ2-3; D may be TRBD1 (6 bases). Specimen: blood. The receptor was isolated from a man younger than 45 in good health. The CDR3 here is CASSSRGTDTQYF. The DNA for the CDR3 is TGTGCCAGCAGCTCCAGGGGAACCGATACGCAGTATTTT.